A single sample gave rise to the 25 T cell receptor beta chains below, sequenced in a study of radiation and T cells in renal cell carcinoma. Time point given: baseline pretreatment blood. Described treatment: 15 Gy SBRT to primary tumor, nephrectomy 4 weeks later. Profiling relied on immunoSEQ multiplex PCR, and the TCRdb table lists in-frame clones only, not all of them. The table records 130,000 or so clones, 75% to 90% of them present only once. This material consisted of blood, taken from a patient whose treatment included radiotherapy and nephrectomy. Receptors originate from a woman aged 45-65 years with renal cell carcinoma.

The chain combines TRBV7-9 with TRBJ2-7, with TRBD2 identical over 10 bases. The length of the CDR3 is 16 residues. Germline values: CDR1 SEHNR, CDR2 FQNEAQ (reference sequence). The J segment lost 1 base and the V segment lost 5 bases, leaving 8 bases of the junction unmatched. The CDR3 region is CASSQPTSGLSYEQYF. CDR3 bases: TGTGCCAGCAGCCAGCCGACTAGCGGGTTGTCCTACGAGCAGTACTTC.

This chain uses TRBV9 with TRBJ2-7, with a tentative D call TRBD1 (6 bases). The V gene lost 0 bases and the J gene lost 0 bases, with 13 bases spanning the gap. This CDR3 region has 16 residues. The germline V gene has CDR1 SGDLS and CDR2 YYNGEE. The CDR3 region has the DNA TGTGCCAGCAGCGTAGGGACGGGGACAAGCTCCTACGAGCAGTACTTC. Residues: CASSVGTGTSSYEQYF.

The chain uses TRBV7-9 and TRBJ1-2, with a possible D match to TRBD1 (6 bases). Looked up from germline, CDR1 is SEHNR and CDR2 is FQNEAQ (reference sequence). The CDR3 has 14 residues. The germline V and J ends were trimmed by 7 bases and 2 bases, with 14 bases remaining between them. The CDR3 DNA sequence: TGTGCCAGCAATCTTGGACAGAACAACTATGGCTACACCTTC. Protein sequence: CASNLGQNNYGYTF.

The chain couples TRBV10-2 to TRBJ1-6; D gene ambiguous. Trimming left V 1 base short and J 8 bases short, with 6 bases between. The CDR3 runs 13 residues. Germline CDR1 is WSHSY and CDR2 is SAAADI. The CDR3 spells CASSEFSDSPLHF. The CDR3 DNA is TGCGCCAGCAGTGAGTTTAGTGATTCACCCCTCCACTTT.

This chain links TRBV6-5 with TRBJ2-6; D not resolved. The CDR3 length is 16 residues. Germline loops: CDR1 MNHEY, CDR2 SVGAGI. Deletions cut 0 bases from V and 0 bases from J, with 6 bases between. CDR3 nucleotide sequence: TGTGCCAGCAGTTACTCACCTAGCTCTGGGGCCAACGTCCTGACTTTC. As protein: CASSYSPSSGANVLTF.

In DNA, the CDR3 is TGCGCCAGCAGCTTGCGGGACAGGGGTTCACCCCTCCACTTT. This gives the protein CASSLRDRGSPLHF. The chain has TRBV5-1 and TRBJ1-6; 10 bases fit TRBD1. V trimming: 1 base; J trimming: 9 bases; junction bases outside the gene matches: 1. CDR3 size: 14 residues. CDR1 and CDR2 (germline): SGHRS, YFSETQ.

This rearrangement joins TRBV6-1 to TRBJ2-7; D perhaps matches TRBD1 (5 bases). CDR3 length: 14 amino acids. The germline V and J ends were trimmed by 0 bases and 0 bases, with 6 bases remaining between them. In germline, CDR1 is MNHNS, CDR2 SASEGT. The CDR3 nucleotides read TGTGCCAGCAGTGAAGCTACAGGCTCCTACGAGCAGTACTTC. This gives the protein CASSEATGSYEQYF.

The count of this clone is one. This rearrangement joins TRBV7-2 to TRBJ2-5; no reliable D call. The CDR3 totals 14 residues. In germline, CDR1 is SGHTA, CDR2 FQGNSA. V lost 6 bases to trimming and J lost 5 bases, with 16 bases between them. The CDR3 protein is CASRPDHPRETQYF. The CDR3 DNA reads as TGTGCCAGCAGGCCGGACCACCCCAGGGAGACCCAGTACTTC.

This sequence joins TRBV7-2 and TRBJ1-2, with TRBD1 identical over 10 bases. The J segment lost 7 bases and the V segment lost 4 bases, leaving 6 bases of the junction unmatched. The CDR3 length is 14 residues. Per germline, CDR1 SGHTA and CDR2 FQGNSA. The CDR3 DNA reads TGTGCCAGCAGCTCCGGACAGGGGGTGAGTGGCTACACCTTC. It is translated as CASSSGQGVSGYTF.

This chain connects TRBV4-1 to TRBJ1-5; a weak D match, TRBD1 (6 bases). Germline assignment: CDR1 MGHRA and CDR2 YSYEKL. This CDR3 comprises 14 residues. The V end was cut by 4 bases, the J end by 7 bases, with 14 bases between. CDR3 sequence reads: CASSPRGGGQPQHF. CDR3 in DNA: TGCGCCAGCAGCCCCCGAGGGGGTGGGCAGCCCCAGCATTTT.

V is TRBV4-3 and J is TRBJ1-2; a possible D gene is TRBD1 (6 bases). V dropped 1 base and J dropped 4 bases, with 16 bases sitting between them. The CDR3 is 16 amino acids. CDR1 LGHNA and CDR2 YSLEER come from the germline V gene. CDR3 DNA sequence: TGCGCCAGCAGCCAAGTTCTGGGGGCGCGGAGCTATGGCTACACCTTC. This sequence encodes CASSQVLGARSYGYTF.

The CDR3 reads CASSEEGRTEAFF. The CDR3 DNA reads as TGTGCCAGCAGTGAAGAGGGGCGGACTGAAGCTTTCTTT. This sequence joins TRBV25-1 and TRBJ1-1; TRBD1 is a possible D gene (5 bases). Germline V gene data show CDR1 as MGHDK and CDR2 as SYGVNS. Trimming took off 2 bases at V and 5 bases at J, with 9 bases between the two ends. The CDR3 is 13 amino acids.

This chain uses TRBV15 with TRBJ1-3; the match to TRBD1 covers 7 bases. The germline V gene encodes CDR1 LNHNV and CDR2 YYDKDF (reference sequence). V trimming: 5 bases; J trimming: 4 bases; junction bases outside the gene matches: 8. The CDR3 totals 15 residues. The CDR3 here is CATSGKTGHGNTIYF. The CDR3 bases are TGTGCCACCAGCGGCAAGACAGGGCACGGAAACACCATATATTTT.

V is TRBV4-1 and J is TRBJ2-1, with D unclear. Germline loops: CDR1 MGHRA, CDR2 YSYEKL. The CDR3 contains 16 residues. With 0 bases removed from V and 5 bases from J, the gap between germline ends came to 14 bases. This chain's CDR3 is CASSQDTTARNNEQFF. DNA of the CDR3: TGCGCCAGCAGCCAAGATACCACAGCACGGAACAATGAGCAGTTCTTC.

J is TRBJ2-7 and V is TRBV7-8; D is uncertain. The CDR3 consists of 13 residues. V gave up 3 bases and J gave up 1 base, with 7 bases separating them. Germline V lookup: CDR1 SGHVS, CDR2 FQNEAQ. CDR3 amino acids: CASSFQNSYEQYF. CDR3 nucleotides: TGTGCCAGCAGCTTTCAGAATTCCTACGAGCAGTACTTC.

The chain combines TRBV19 with TRBJ1-2; weak D call: TRBD1 (6 bases). V was cut by 3 bases and J by 8 bases, with 19 bases left in between. The germline V gene encodes CDR1 LNHDA and CDR2 SQIVND (reference sequence). The CDR3 contains 15 residues. The CDR3 protein is CASSISRGANRGYTF. The CDR3 nucleotides are TGTGCCAGTAGTATTTCCAGGGGCGCGAATCGAGGCTACACCTTC.

This chain joins TRBV30 and TRBJ1-2; D remains ambiguous. V gave up 3 bases and J gave up 0 bases, with 14 bases separating them. The CDR3 has 15 residues. Germline CDR1 is GTSNPN and CDR2 is SVGIG (reference sequence). CDR3 amino acids: CAWRTRLQTNYGYTF. Written as DNA, the CDR3 is TGTGCCTGGAGGACACGGTTACAGACTAACTATGGCTACACCTTC. The full variable domain, with the rest looked up from reference TRBV30 and TRBJ1-2, is SQTIHQWPATLVQPVGSPLSLECTVEGTSNPNLYWYRQAAGRGLQLLFYSVGIGQISSEVPQNLSASRPQDRQFILSSKKLLLSDSGFYLCAWRTRLQTNYGYTFGSGTRLTVV.

The chain employs TRBV6-5 and TRBJ2-2; perhaps TRBD2 as D (6 bases). With 2 bases removed from V and 3 bases from J, the gap between germline ends came to 10 bases. The CDR3 is 15 amino acids. Germline V gives CDR1 MNHEY, CDR2 SVGAGI. The DNA of the CDR3 is TGTGCCAGCAGTTACGCGGGGAGACACACCGGGGAGCTGTTTTTT. Its protein product is CASSYAGRHTGELFF.

The sample holds one count of this clone. The J gene is TRBJ2-1, the V gene TRBV5-4, with 12 positions matching TRBD2. Germline values: CDR1 SGHNT, CDR2 YYREEE (reference sequence). The ends lost 4 bases at V and 4 bases at J; junction bases unmatched: 9. The CDR3 extends over 17 amino acids. The CDR3 loop is CASSLRLAGEGYNEQFF. The CDR3 DNA is TGTGCCAGCAGCCTAAGACTAGCGGGAGAAGGGTACAATGAGCAGTTCTTC.

The chain joins TRBV4-3 to TRBJ1-2, with D tentatively TRBD1 (5 bases). The CDR3 sequence is 15 residues long. Per germline, CDR1 LGHNA and CDR2 YSLEER. V lost 4 bases to trimming and J lost 8 bases, with 20 bases between them. The CDR3 DNA reads as TGCGCCAGCAGCCCCTCGGTGGGGGAACGGGGAGGCTACACCTTC. Its protein is CASSPSVGERGGYTF.

This rearrangement joins TRBV11-3 to TRBJ2-7; no clear D gene. V was shortened by 2 bases and J by 0 bases, with 8 bases between the two germline ends. CDR3 length: 14 residues. Germline CDR1 and CDR2: SGHNT and YENEEA. In DNA, the CDR3 is TGTGCCAGCAGCTTAAGCAGGATCTCCTACGAGCAGTACTTC. This sequence encodes CASSLSRISYEQYF.

This sequence joins TRBV27 and TRBJ2-2, with 9 bases aligning to TRBD1. After removal of 2 bases from V and 4 bases from J, the junction contained 2 bases not matched to a gene. The V gene's germline CDR1 is MNHEY and CDR2 SMNVEV (reference sequence). The CDR3 loop spans 15 amino acids. As DNA, the CDR3 is TGTGCCAGCAGTTTAACAGGGGGCTCCACCGGGGAGCTGTTTTTT. It specifies CASSLTGGSTGELFF.

This chain uses TRBV6-5 with TRBJ1-5, with 7 bases fitting TRBD1. The CDR3 is 14 residues long. Germline assignment: CDR1 MNHEY and CDR2 SVGAGI. V trimming: 6 bases; J trimming: 7 bases; junction bases outside the gene matches: 9. The CDR3 region is CASSLTGSGQPQHF. DNA of the CDR3: TGTGCCAGCAGCCTGACAGGGTCGGGACAGCCCCAGCATTTT.

The V and J genes are TRBV7-8 and TRBJ2-2; 9 nucleotides match TRBD1. Germline CDR1 is SGHVS and CDR2 is FQNEAQ. The CDR3 sequence is 16 residues long. Trimming cost V 5 bases and J 4 bases; bases outside gene matches: 8. The CDR3 sequence is CASSREGQGSTGELFF. The CDR3 DNA is TGTGCCAGCAGCAGAGAGGGACAGGGTAGCACCGGGGAGCTGTTTTTT. The whole variable domain, filled in from reference TRBV7-8 and TRBJ2-2, reads GAGVSQSPRYKVAKRGQDVALRCDPISGHVSLFWYQQALGQGPEFLTYFQNEAQLDKSGLPSDRFFAERPEGSVSTLKIQRTQQEDSAVYLCASSREGQGSTGELFFGEGSRLTVL.

The chain recombines TRBV15 with TRBJ1-3; weak D call: TRBD1 (6 bases). The CDR3 is 17 amino acids. V lost 3 bases, J lost 1 base, and 16 bases lay in between. Germline V lookup: CDR1 LNHNV, CDR2 YYDKDF (reference sequence). The CDR3 DNA reads TGTGCCACCAGCAGGAAAACTTACAGGGTATCTGGAAACACCATATATTTT. Its translation: CATSRKTYRVSGNTIYF.